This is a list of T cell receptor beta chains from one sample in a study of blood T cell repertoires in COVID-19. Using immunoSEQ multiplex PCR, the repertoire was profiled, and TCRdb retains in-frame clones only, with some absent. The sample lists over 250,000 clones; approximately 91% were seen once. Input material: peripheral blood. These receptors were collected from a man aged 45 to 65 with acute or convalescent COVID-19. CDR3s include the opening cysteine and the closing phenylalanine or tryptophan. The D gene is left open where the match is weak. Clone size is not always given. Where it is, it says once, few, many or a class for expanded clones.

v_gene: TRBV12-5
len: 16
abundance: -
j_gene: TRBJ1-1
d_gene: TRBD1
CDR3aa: CASGLAPGQSAPEAFF
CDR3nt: TGTGCTAGTGGTTTGGCCCCGGGACAGTCTGCCCCTGAAGCTTTCTTT

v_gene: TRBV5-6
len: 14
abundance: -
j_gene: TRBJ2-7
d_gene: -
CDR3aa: CASSFGQGRYEQYF
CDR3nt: TGTGCCAGCAGCTTTGGGCAGGGTCGTTACGAGCAGTACTTC

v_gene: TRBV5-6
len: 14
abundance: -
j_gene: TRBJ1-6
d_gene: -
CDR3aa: CASRRLTVNSPLHF
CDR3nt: TGTGCCAGCAGAAGGCTAACAGTTAATTCACCCCTCCACTTT

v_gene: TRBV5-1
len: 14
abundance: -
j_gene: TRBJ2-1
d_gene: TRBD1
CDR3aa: CASSFGTGGAEQFF
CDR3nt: TGCGCCAGCAGCTTCGGGACAGGGGGCGCTGAGCAGTTCTTC

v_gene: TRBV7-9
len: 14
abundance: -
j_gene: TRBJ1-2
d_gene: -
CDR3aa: CASSPFPLSGGYTF
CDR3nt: TGTGCCAGCAGCCCCTTCCCCCTCAGCGGTGGCTACACCTTC

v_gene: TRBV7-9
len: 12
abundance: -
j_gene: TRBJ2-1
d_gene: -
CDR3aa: CASTILYNEQFF
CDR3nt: TGTGCCAGCACCATTCTTTACAATGAGCAGTTCTTC

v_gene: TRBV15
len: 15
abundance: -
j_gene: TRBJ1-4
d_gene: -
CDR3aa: CATSRAISTNEKLFF
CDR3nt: TGTGCCACCAGCAGGGCCATATCAACTAATGAAAAACTGTTTTTT

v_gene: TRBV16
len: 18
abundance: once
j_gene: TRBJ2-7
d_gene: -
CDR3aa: CASSQTHGTPLGAYEQYF
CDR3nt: TGTGCCAGCAGCCAAACCCACGGGACTCCCCTAGGGGCCTACGAGCAGTACTTC

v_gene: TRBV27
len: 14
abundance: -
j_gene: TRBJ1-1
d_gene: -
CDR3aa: CASSLFSPGTEAFF
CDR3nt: TGTGCCAGCAGTTTATTTTCTCCGGGAACTGAAGCTTTCTTT

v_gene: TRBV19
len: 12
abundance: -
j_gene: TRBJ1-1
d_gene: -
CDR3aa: CASFGLEGEAFF
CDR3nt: TGTGCCAGTTTCGGACTGGAGGGAGAAGCTTTCTTT

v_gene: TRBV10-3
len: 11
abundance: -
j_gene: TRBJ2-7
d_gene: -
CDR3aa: CAISDTYEQYF
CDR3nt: TGTGCCATCAGTGACACTTACGAGCAGTACTTC

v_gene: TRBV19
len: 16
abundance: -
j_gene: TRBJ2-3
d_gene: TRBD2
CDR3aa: CASSKLAGAGTDTQYF
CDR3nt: TGTGCCAGTAGTAAACTAGCGGGGGCGGGCACAGATACGCAGTATTTT

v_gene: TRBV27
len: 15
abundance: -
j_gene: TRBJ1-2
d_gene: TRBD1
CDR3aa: CASYTPGQGKGGYTF
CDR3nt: TGTGCCAGCTATACCCCGGGACAGGGAAAGGGTGGCTACACCTTC

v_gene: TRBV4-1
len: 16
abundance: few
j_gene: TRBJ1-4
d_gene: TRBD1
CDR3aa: CASSQGRQGAREKLFF
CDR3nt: TGCGCCAGCAGCCAAGGACGACAGGGGGCCCGAGAAAAACTGTTTTTT

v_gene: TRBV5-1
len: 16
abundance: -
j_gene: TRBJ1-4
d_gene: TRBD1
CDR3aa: CASSPMGQELMRKLFF
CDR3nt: TGCGCCAGCAGCCCAATGGGACAGGAGTTAATGAGGAAACTGTTTTTT

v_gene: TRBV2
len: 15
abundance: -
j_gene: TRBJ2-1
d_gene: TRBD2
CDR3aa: CAIATTGGGGNEQFF
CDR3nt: TGTGCCATCGCCACGACAGGCGGGGGGGGCAATGAGCAGTTCTTC

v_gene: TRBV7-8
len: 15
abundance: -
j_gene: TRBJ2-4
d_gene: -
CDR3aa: CASSLTPEAKNIQYF
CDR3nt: TGTGCCAGCAGCTTAACCCCGGAGGCCAAAAACATTCAGTACTTC

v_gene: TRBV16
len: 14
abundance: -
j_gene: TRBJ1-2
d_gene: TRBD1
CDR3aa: CASSPRQGELGYTF
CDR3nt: TGTGCCAGCAGCCCACGACAGGGAGAATTAGGCTACACCTTC

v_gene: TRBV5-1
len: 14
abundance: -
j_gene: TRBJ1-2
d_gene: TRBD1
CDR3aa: CASSLTQGNYGYTF
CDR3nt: TGCGCCAGCAGCTTGACACAGGGGAACTATGGCTACACCTTC

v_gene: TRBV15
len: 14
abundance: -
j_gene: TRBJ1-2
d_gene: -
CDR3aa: CATSPSWAGDGYTF
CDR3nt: TGTGCCACCAGCCCTTCGTGGGCAGGGGATGGCTACACCTTC

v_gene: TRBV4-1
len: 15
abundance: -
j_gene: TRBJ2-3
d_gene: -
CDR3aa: CASSQDRGRVDTQYF
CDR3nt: TGCGCCAGCAGCCAAGATAGGGGCCGCGTAGATACGCAGTATTTT

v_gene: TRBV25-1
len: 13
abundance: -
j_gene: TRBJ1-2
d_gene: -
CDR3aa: CASRRGQSYGYTF
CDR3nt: TGTGCCAGCAGAAGAGGACAGAGCTATGGCTACACCTTC

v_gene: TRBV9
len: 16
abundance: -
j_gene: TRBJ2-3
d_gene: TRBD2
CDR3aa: CASSLPPAGGTDTQYF
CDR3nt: TGTGCCAGCAGCCTCCCGCCGGCGGGGGGCACAGATACGCAGTATTTT

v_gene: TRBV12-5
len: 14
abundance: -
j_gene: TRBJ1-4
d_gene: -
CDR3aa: CASGRPEGREKLFF
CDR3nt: TGTGCTAGTGGCCGTCCGGAGGGTCGAGAAAAACTGTTTTTT

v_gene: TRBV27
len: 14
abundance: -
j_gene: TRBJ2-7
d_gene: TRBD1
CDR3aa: CASSLGQGFYEQYF
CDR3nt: TGTGCCAGCAGCCTGGGACAGGGTTTCTACGAGCAGTACTTC

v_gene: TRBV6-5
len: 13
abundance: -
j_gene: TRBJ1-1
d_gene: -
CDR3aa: CASSYGSLTEAFF
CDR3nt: TGTGCCAGCAGTTATGGTAGCCTCACTGAAGCTTTCTTT

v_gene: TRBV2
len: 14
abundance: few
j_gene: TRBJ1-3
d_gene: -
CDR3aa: CASSEYRAGNTIYF
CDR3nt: TGTGCCAGCAGCGAGTACAGGGCTGGAAACACCATATATTTT

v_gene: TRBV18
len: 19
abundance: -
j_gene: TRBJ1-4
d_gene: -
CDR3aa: CASSPRDFGGSTTNEKLFF
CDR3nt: TGTGCCAGCTCACCAAGAGATTTTGGCGGGAGTACGACTAATGAAAAACTGTTTTTT

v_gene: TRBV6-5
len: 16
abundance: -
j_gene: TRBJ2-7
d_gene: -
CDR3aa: CASSYSLGQATYEQYF
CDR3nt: TGTGCCAGCAGTTACTCGCTGGGGCAGGCCACCTACGAGCAGTACTTC

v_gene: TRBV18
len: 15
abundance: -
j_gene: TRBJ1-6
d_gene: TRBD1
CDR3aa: CASSPKTGGDSPLHF
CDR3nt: TGTGCCAGCTCACCGAAGACAGGGGGAGATTCACCCCTCCACTTT

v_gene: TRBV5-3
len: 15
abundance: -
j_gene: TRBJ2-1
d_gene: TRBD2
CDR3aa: CARSLAGRGGHEQFF
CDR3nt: TGTGCCAGAAGCTTGGCCGGGCGGGGGGGCCATGAGCAGTTCTTC

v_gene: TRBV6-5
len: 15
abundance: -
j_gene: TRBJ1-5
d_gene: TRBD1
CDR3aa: CASSPGTGLGQPQHF
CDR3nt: TGTGCCAGCAGTCCCGGGACAGGGCTGGGTCAGCCCCAGCATTTT

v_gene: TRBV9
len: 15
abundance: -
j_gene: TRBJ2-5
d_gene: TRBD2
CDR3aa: CASSVGVGEGETQYF
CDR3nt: TGTGCCAGCAGCGTAGGGGTAGGGGAGGGGGAGACCCAGTACTTC

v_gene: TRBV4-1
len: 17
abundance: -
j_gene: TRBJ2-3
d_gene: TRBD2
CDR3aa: CASSQGVISGGTDTQYF
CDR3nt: TGCGCCAGCAGCCAAGGGGTAATTAGCGGGGGCACAGATACGCAGTATTTT

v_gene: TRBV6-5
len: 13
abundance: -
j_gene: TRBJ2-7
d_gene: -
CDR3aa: CASSSGLLYEQYF
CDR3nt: TGTGCCAGCAGTAGCGGGTTACTATACGAGCAGTACTTC

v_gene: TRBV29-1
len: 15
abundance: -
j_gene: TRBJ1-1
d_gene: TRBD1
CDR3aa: CSVESSGTGDLEAFF
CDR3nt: TGCAGCGTGGAAAGTAGCGGGACAGGGGATCTTGAAGCTTTCTTT

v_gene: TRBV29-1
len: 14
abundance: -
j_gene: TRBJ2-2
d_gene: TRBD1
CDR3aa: CSVRQGMDTGELFF
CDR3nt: TGCAGCGTCAGACAGGGTATGGACACCGGGGAGCTGTTTTTT

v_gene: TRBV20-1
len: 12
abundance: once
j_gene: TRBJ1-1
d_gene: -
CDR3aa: CSATDGDTEAFF
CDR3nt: TGCAGTGCTACTGACGGAGACACTGAAGCTTTCTTT

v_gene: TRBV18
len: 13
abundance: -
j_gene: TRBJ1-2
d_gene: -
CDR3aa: CASQPGANYGYTF
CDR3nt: TGTGCCAGCCAGCCGGGGGCTAACTATGGCTACACCTTC

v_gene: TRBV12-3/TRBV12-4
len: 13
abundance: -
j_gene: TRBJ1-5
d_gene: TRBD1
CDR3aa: CASRQGADQPQHF
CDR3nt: TGTGCCAGCAGACAGGGGGCGGATCAGCCCCAGCATTTT

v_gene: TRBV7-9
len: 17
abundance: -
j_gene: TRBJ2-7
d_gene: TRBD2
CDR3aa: CASSFSGLAGGYNEQYF
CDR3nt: TGTGCCAGCAGCTTTTCGGGACTAGCGGGGGGGTATAACGAGCAGTACTTC

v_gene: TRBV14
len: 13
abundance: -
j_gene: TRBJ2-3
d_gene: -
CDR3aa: CASSQEDVRTQYF
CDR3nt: TGTGCCAGCAGCCAGGAGGACGTTCGGACGCAGTATTTT

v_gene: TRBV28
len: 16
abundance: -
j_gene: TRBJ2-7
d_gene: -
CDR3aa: CASSPLAAYYRYEQYF
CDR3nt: TGTGCCAGCAGCCCTTTGGCGGCATATTACCGCTACGAGCAGTACTTC

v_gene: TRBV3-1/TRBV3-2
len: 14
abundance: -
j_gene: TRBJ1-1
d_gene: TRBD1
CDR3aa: CASSLGQGGTEAFF
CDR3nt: TGTGCCAGCAGCCTGGGACAGGGAGGAACTGAAGCTTTCTTT

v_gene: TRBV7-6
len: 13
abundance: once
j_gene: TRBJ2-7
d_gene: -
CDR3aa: CASSPSWSYEQYF
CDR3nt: TGTGCCAGCAGCCCGAGCTGGAGCTACGAGCAGTACTTC

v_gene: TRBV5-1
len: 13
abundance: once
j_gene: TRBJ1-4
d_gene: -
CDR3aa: CASSSDGNEKLFF
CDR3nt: TGCGCCAGCAGCTCCGACGGGAATGAAAAACTGTTTTTT